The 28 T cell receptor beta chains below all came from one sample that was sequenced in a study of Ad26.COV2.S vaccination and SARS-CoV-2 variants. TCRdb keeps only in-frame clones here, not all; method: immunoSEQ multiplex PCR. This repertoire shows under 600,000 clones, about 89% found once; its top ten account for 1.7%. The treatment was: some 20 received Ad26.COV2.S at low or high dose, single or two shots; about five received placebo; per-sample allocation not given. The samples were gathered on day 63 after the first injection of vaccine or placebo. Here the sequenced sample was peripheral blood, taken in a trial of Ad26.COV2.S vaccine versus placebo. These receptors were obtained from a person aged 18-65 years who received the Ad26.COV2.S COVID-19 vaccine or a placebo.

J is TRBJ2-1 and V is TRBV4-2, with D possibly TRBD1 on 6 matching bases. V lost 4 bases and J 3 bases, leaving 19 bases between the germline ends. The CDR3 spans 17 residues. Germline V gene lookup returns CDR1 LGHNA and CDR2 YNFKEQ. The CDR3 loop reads CASSRPSDRSLYNEQFF. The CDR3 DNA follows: TGTGCCAGCAGCCGGCCATCGGACAGAAGTCTCTACAATGAGCAGTTCTTC.

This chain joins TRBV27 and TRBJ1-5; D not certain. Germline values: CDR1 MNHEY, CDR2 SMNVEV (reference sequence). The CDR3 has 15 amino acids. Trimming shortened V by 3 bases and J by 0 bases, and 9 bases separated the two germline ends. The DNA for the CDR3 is TGTGCCAGCAGTTTTCGGTTGTATAGCAATCAGCCCCAGCATTTT. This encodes CASSFRLYSNQPQHF.

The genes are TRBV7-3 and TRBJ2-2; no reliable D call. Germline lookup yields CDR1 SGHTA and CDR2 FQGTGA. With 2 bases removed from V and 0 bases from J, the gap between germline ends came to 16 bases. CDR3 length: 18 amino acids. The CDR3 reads CASSLSLDGRSNTGELFF. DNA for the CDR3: TGTGCCAGCAGCTTATCTTTGGACGGAAGATCGAACACCGGGGAGCTGTTTTTT.

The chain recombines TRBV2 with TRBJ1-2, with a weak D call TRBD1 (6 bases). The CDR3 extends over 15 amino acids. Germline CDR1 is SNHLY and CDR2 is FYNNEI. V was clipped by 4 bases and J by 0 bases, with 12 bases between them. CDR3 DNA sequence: TGTGCCAGCAGTGCTAACAGGGTGGCTAACTATGGCTACACCTTC. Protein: CASSANRVANYGYTF.

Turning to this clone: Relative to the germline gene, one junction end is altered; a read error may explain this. The CDR3 protein is CASGFGSTDTQYF. The CDR3 DNA reads TGTGCCAGCGGCTTCGGGAGCACAGATACGCAGTATTTT. V is TRBV5-8 and J is TRBJ2-3; D is undetermined. The CDR3 totals 13 residues. The germline CDR1 and CDR2 sequences are SGHTS and YDEGEE. The full variable domain, its missing parts supplied by reference TRBV5-8 and TRBJ2-3, is EAGVTQSPTHLIKTRGQQATLRCSPISGHTSVYWYQQALGLGLQFLLWYDEGEERNRGNFPPRFSGRQFPNYSSELNVNALELEDSALYLCASGFGSTDTQYFGPGTRLTVL.

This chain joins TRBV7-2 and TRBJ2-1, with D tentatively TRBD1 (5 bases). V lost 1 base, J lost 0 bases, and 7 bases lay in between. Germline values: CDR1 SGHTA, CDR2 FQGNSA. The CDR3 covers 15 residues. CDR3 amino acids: CASSLDRRSYNEQFF. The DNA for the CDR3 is TGTGCCAGCAGCTTAGACAGGCGCTCCTACAATGAGCAGTTCTTC.

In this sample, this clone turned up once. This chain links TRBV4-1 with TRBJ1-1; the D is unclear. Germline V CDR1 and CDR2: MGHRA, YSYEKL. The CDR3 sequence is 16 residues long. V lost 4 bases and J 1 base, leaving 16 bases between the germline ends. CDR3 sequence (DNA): TGCGCCAGCAGCCCTCTTTTCAAGGTTGGGAACACTGAAGCTTTCTTT. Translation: CASSPLFKVGNTEAFF.

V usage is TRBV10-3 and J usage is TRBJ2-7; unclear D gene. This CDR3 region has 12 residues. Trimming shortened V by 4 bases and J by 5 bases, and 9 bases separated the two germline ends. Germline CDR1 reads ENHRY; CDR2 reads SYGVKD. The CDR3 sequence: CAISVVQNEQYF. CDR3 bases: TGTGCCATCAGTGTTGTACAGAACGAGCAGTACTTC.

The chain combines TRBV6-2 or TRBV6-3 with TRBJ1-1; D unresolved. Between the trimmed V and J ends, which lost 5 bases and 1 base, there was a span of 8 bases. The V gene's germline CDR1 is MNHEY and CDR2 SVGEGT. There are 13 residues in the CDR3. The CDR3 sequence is CASSEGTNTEAFF. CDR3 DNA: TGTGCCAGCAGTGAGGGAACGAACACTGAAGCTTTCTTT.

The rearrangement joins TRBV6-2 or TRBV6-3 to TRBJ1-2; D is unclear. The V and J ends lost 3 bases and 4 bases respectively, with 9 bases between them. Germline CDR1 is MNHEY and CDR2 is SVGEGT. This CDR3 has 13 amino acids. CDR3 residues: CASSYGSSYGYTF. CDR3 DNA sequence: TGTGCCAGCAGTTATGGGAGTAGCTATGGCTACACCTTC.

The CDR3 DNA sequence: TGTGCCAGCAGCCCGACGGGACAGGCTTTGGTGCAGTACTTC. It yields the protein CASSPTGQALVQYF. The gene calls are TRBV7-8 and TRBJ2-7, with TRBD1 identical over 8 bases. This CDR3 contains 14 residues. V lost 5 bases, J lost 9 bases, and 12 bases stayed unmatched. Germline lookup yields CDR1 SGHVS and CDR2 FQNEAQ.

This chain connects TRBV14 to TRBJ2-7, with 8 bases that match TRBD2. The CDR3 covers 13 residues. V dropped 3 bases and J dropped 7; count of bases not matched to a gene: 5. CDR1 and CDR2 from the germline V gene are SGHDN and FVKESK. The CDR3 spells CASSQAGGREQYF. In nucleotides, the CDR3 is TGTGCCAGCAGCCAGGCGGGAGGAAGAGAGCAGTACTTC.

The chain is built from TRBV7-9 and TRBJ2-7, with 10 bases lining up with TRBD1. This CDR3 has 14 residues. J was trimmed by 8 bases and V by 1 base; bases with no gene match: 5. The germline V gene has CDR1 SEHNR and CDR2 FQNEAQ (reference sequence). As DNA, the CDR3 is TGTGCCAGCAGCTTAGGACAGGGGGCTGAGAAGCAGTACTTC. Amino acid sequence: CASSLGQGAEKQYF. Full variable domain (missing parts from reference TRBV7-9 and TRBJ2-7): DTGVSQNPRHKITKRGQNVTFRCDPISEHNRLYWYRQTLGQGPEFLTYFQNEAQLEKSRLLSDRFSAERPKGSFSTLEIQRTEQGDSAMYLCASSLGQGAEKQYFGPGTRLTVT.

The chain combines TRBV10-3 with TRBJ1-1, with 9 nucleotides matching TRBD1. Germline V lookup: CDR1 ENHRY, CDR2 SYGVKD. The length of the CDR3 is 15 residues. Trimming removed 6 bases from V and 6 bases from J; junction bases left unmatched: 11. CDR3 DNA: TGTGCCATCAGGAGGGACAGGGCGATTTACGCTGAAGCTTTCTTT. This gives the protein CAIRRDRAIYAEAFF.

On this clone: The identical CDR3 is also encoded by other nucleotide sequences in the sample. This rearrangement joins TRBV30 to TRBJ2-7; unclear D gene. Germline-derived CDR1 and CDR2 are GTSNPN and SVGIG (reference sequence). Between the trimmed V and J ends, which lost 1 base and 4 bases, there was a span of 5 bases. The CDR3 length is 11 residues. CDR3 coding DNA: TGTGCCTGGAGTGGGTCGTACGAGCAGTACTTC. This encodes CAWSGSYEQYF.

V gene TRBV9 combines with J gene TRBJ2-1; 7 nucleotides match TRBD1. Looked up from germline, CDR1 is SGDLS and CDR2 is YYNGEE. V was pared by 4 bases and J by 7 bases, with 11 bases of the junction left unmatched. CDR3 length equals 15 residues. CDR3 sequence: CASSPEQGIGNEQFF. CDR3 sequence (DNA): TGTGCCAGCAGCCCTGAACAGGGGATCGGGAATGAGCAGTTCTTC.

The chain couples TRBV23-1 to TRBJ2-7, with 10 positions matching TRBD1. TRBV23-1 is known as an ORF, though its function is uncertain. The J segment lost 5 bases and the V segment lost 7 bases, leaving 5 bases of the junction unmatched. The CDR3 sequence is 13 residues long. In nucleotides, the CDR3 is TGCGCCAGCACCACCGGGACAGGGGACGAGCAGTACTTC. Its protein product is CASTTGTGDEQYF.

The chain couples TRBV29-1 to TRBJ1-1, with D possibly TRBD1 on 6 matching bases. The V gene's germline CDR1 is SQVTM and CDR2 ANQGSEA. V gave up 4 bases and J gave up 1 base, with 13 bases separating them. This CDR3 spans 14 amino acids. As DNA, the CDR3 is TGCAGCGTTGCAAAAGGGACAAAGAACACTGAAGCTTTCTTT. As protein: CSVAKGTKNTEAFF.

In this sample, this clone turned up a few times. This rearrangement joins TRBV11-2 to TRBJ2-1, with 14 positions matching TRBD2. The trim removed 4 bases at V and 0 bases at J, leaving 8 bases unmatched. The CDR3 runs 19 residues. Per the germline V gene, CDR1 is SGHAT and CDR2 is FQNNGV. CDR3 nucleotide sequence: TGTGCCAGCAGCTCGGGGGCCGGGACTAGCGGGAGCTCCTACAATGAGCAGTTCTTC. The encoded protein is CASSSGAGTSGSSYNEQFF.

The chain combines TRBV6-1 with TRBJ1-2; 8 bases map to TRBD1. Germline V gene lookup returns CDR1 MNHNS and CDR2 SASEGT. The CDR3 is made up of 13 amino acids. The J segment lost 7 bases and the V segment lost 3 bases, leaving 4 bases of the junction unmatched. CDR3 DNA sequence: TGTGCCAGCAGTGAGTCGACAGGGGCTGGCTACACCTTC. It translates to CASSESTGAGYTF.

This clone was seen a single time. CDR3 loop: CASSPLAPDTQYF. Written as DNA, the CDR3 is TGTGCCAGCAGTCCTCTAGCTCCAGATACGCAGTATTTT. The V call is TRBV27, the J call TRBJ2-3, with D tentatively TRBD2 (5 bases). Germline CDR1 MNHEY, CDR2 SMNVEV (reference sequence). The CDR3 loop spans 13 amino acids. The V end was cut by 5 bases, the J end by 4 bases, with 10 bases between.

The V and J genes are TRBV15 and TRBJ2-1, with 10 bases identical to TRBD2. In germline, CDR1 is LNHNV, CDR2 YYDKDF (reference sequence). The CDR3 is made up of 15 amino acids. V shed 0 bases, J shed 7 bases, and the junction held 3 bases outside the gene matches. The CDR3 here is CATSREASGSNEQFF. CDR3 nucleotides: TGTGCCACCAGCAGAGAGGCTAGCGGGAGTAATGAGCAGTTCTTC.

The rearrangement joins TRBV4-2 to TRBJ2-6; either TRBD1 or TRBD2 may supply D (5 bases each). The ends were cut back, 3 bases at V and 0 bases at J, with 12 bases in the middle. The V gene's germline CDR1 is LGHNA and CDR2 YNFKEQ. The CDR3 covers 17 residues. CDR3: CASSHKSGHSGANVLTF. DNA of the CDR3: TGTGCCAGCAGCCACAAGAGCGGACACTCTGGGGCCAACGTCCTGACTTTC.

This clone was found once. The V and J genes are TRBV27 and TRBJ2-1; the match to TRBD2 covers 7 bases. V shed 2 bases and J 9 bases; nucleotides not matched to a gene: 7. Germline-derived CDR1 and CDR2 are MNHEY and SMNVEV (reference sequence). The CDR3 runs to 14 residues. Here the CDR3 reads CASSLGGVSIEQFF. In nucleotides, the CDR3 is TGTGCCAGCAGTTTAGGGGGGGTATCGATTGAGCAGTTCTTC.

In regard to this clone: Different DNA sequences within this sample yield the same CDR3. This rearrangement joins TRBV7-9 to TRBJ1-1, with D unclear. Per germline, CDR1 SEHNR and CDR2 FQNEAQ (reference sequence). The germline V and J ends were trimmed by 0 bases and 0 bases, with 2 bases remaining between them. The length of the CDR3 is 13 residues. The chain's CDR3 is CASSLALNTEAFF. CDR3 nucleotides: TGTGCCAGCAGCTTAGCTTTGAACACTGAAGCTTTCTTT.

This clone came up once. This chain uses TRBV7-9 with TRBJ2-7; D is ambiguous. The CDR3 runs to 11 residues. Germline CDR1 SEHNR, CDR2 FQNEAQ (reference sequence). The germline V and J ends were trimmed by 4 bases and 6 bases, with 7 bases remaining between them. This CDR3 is CASSWLSEQYF. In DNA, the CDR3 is TGTGCCAGCAGCTGGCTCAGCGAGCAGTACTTC.

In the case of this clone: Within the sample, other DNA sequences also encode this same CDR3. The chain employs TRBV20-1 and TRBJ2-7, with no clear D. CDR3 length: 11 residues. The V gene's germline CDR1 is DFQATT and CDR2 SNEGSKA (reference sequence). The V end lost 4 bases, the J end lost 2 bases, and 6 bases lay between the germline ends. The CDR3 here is CSANRAYEQYF. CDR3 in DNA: TGCAGTGCTAACCGGGCCTACGAGCAGTACTTC.

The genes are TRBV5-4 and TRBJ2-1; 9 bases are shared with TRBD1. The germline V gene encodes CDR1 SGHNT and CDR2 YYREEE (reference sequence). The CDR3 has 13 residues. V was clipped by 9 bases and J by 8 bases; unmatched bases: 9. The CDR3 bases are TGTGCCACCAAGGGGACAGGGTTCGATGAGCAGTTCTTC. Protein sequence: CATKGTGFDEQFF.